This entry concerns a single T cell receptor (beta chain). Its matching antigen is unknown. It was with 60 Vbeta and 13 Jbeta primers that the PCR ran. Sequencing was performed with immunoSEQ multiplex PCR; in TCRdb, only in-frame clones are kept and a portion is missing. The sample lists 90,000 to 120,000 clones; more than 60% were seen once. The CDR3 has 15 amino acids. Germline CDR1 reads MDHEN; CDR2 reads SYDVKM. Trimming pared 2 bases from V and 1 base from J, leaving 12 bases between. The data belong to a study of cytomegalovirus exposure and HLA in healthy donors. Findings and caveats of the study: Many donors carried some public TCRs, although rarity characterized most TCR sequences. Reportedly, a later analysis found an Asian-associated ancestry cluster had fewer N-insertions than the roughly 630-donor mean.

The sample was PBMCs. This receptor was obtained from a woman aged 18-29 years in good health and CMV-seropositive. The chain joins TRBV28 to TRBJ2-7; D perhaps matches TRBD1 (6 bases). CDR3 protein: CASSLVGTLSYEQYF. The CDR3 DNA sequence: TGTGCCAGCAGTTTAGTAGGGACATTATCCTACGAGCAGTACTTC.